This entry lists 23 T cell receptor beta chains sequenced from one sample in a study of T cells in Graves' hyperthyroidism and ophthalmopathy. Using RNA transcripts as the source, TCR beta CDR3 regions were amplified. The TCR CDR3 was amplified in a first-round RT-PCR using the HTBI primer set. One entry per CDR3 protein, called by TCRdb with MiXCR from the multiplex PCR reads. The data hold hundreds of thousands of distinct CDR3 sequences, with more than 15% observed a single time. The source material was blood. The receptor set was obtained from a woman aged 40 to 50 with Graves' ophthalmopathy.

Concerning this clonotype: A much larger clone sits a single nucleotide away, making a read error possible. The chain carries TRBV30 and TRBJ1-3; D gene uncertain. This CDR3 is 13 amino acids long. Per germline, CDR1 GTSNPN and CDR2 SVGIG (reference sequence). CDR3 protein: CARSVESGNTIYF. CDR3 DNA sequence: TGTGCCCGGAGTGTGGAGTCTGGAAACACCATATATTTT.

This chain connects TRBV25-1 to TRBJ2-7; possible D gene TRBD2, 6 bases. The CDR3 totals 16 residues. V was trimmed by 5 bases and J by 12 bases, leaving 29 bases between them. The germline V gene has CDR1 MGHDK and CDR2 SYGVNS. For the CDR3, the DNA is TGTGCCAGCAGTACTCGGTGGAGGGTCGGAGTCCAGAGCATGTACTTC. This gives the protein CASSTRWRVGVQSMYF.

This clonotype was counted only a few times. The chain combines TRBV5-4 with TRBJ2-1; 10 bases line up with TRBD2. The CDR3 consists of 15 residues. Germline V gives CDR1 SGHNT, CDR2 YYREEE (reference sequence). V lost 4 bases to trimming and J lost 6 bases; unmatched junction nucleotides: 7. The CDR3, as DNA: TGTGCCAGCAGCCCCGGGGGACTAGCGAGCAATGAGCAGTTCTTC. Translation gives CASSPGGLASNEQFF.

In this sample, this clonotype turned up many times. The CDR3 region is CASSPQGYGYTF. The CDR3 nucleotides read TGTGCCAGCAGCCCACAGGGGTATGGCTACACCTTC. J is TRBJ1-2 and V is TRBV28; 7 positions agree with TRBD1. V shed 6 bases and J 5 bases; nucleotides not matched to a gene: 3. The length of the CDR3 is 12 residues. The germline V gene has CDR1 MDHEN and CDR2 SYDVKM.

This clonotype appeared many times. This chain connects TRBV28 to TRBJ1-2, with 7 bases lining up with TRBD1. Unmatched junction bases numbered 2, after V lost 3 bases and J lost 4 bases. The germline CDR1 and CDR2 sequences are MDHEN and SYDVKM. CDR3 length: 13 amino acids. For the CDR3, the DNA is TGTGCCAGCAGTTTGGGACAGATCTATGGCTACACCTTC. Translating gives CASSLGQIYGYTF.

The V and J genes are TRBV20-1 and TRBJ2-5; possibly TRBD2 for D (7 bases). This CDR3 is built from 15 residues. Trimming removed 0 bases at V and 5 bases at J, with 16 bases between. From germline, CDR1 is DFQATT and CDR2 SNEGSKA (reference sequence). The CDR3 DNA is TGCAGTGCTAGAGACCGGTGGGAGGGGGGCGAGACCCAGTACTTC. Its protein product is CSARDRWEGGETQYF.

This clonotype was detected ten times or more. V gene TRBV4-1 combines with J gene TRBJ2-3, with TRBD2 matching over 9 bases. Germline CDR1 and CDR2: MGHRA and YSYEKL. The CDR3 is 16 amino acids. The V and J ends lost 6 bases and 0 bases, in that order; junction bases with no gene match: 7. CDR3 protein: CASREKTSGSTDTQYF. Here the CDR3 DNA reads TGCGCCAGCAGGGAAAAGACTAGCGGTAGCACAGATACGCAGTATTTT.

The chain carries TRBV11-2 and TRBJ1-1, with 8 bases fitting TRBD1. The CDR3 sequence is 15 residues long. The J segment lost 6 bases and the V segment lost 0 bases, leaving 6 bases of the junction unmatched. The germline V gene has CDR1 SGHAT and CDR2 FQNNGV. The CDR3 sequence is CASSLEPGTGAEAFF. As DNA, the CDR3 is TGTGCCAGCAGCTTAGAGCCCGGGACAGGTGCTGAAGCTTTCTTT.

The V call is TRBV18, the J call TRBJ1-1, with D perhaps matching TRBD1 (6 bases). Germline V gives CDR1 KGHSH, CDR2 LQKENI. The CDR3 extends over 16 amino acids. Trimming took 0 bases from V and 0 from J, leaving 11 bases between them. CDR3: CASSPPRGGMNTEAFF. The CDR3 region has the DNA TGTGCCAGCTCACCACCCCGAGGGGGTATGAACACTGAAGCTTTCTTT. Together with reference TRBV18 and TRBJ1-1, the CDR3 gives the full variable domain: NAGVMQNPRHLVRRRGQEARLRCSPMKGHSHVYWYRQLPEEGLKFMVYLQKENIIDESGMPKERFSAEFPKEGPSILRIQQVVRGDSAAYFCASSPPRGGMNTEAFFGQGTRLTVV.

The chain employs TRBV7-2 and TRBJ2-3; weak D call: TRBD1 (5 bases). The CDR3 is 15 amino acids. Germline V CDR1 and CDR2: SGHTA, FQGNSA. V dropped 3 bases and J dropped 6 bases, with 16 bases sitting between them. DNA of the CDR3: TGTGCCAGCAGCTTTAGGGCAGGGTTCAGTGATACGCAGTATTTT. It yields the protein CASSFRAGFSDTQYF.

The chain has TRBV7-2 and TRBJ2-2; unclear D gene. The CDR3 loop spans 12 amino acids. Looked up from germline, CDR1 is SGHTA and CDR2 is FQGNSA. Trimming left V 9 bases short and J 5 bases short, with 10 bases between. The CDR3 nucleotides read TGTGCCAGAAATTACGGGACCGGGGAGCTGTTTTTT. Translation: CARNYGTGELFF.

This clonotype was recorded at least ten times. This rearrangement joins TRBV3-1 to TRBJ2-3, with D uncertain. The CDR3 runs to 15 residues. Germline lookup yields CDR1 LGHDT and CDR2 YNNKEL (reference sequence). With 2 bases removed from V and 5 bases from J, the gap between germline ends came to 14 bases. CDR3 amino acids: CASSQRAVVVDTQYF. CDR3 DNA: TGTGCCAGCAGCCAAAGGGCTGTAGTCGTAGATACGCAGTATTTT.

A few counts support this clonotype. The gene calls are TRBV29-1 and TRBJ1-1, with 9 nucleotides matching TRBD1. Germline assignment: CDR1 SQVTM and CDR2 ANQGSEA. V shed 3 bases, J shed 4 bases, and the junction held 3 bases outside the gene matches. The CDR3 totals 13 residues. The CDR3 loop reads CSVEGQGLTEAFF. The DNA for the CDR3 is TGCAGCGTTGAGGGACAGGGCCTCACTGAAGCTTTCTTT.

A note on this clonotype: A much more abundant neighbour one base away suggests this may be a read error. The chain combines TRBV7-9 with TRBJ2-1; D possibly corresponds to TRBD2 (6 bases). The V gene's germline CDR1 is SEHNR and CDR2 FQNEAQ (reference sequence). CDR3 size: 11 residues. The CDR3 DNA is TGTGCCTGCAGCTTAGCGGCTGAGCAGTTCTTC. Translation: CACSLAAEQFF.

The chain recombines TRBV6-1 with TRBJ2-1, with D maybe TRBD2 (6 bases). V lost 9 bases, J lost 6 bases, and 12 bases lay in between. Germline V gene data show CDR1 as MNHNS and CDR2 as SASEGT. There are 12 residues in the CDR3. The CDR3 region is CASSGVGNEQFF. CDR3 sequence (DNA): TGTGCCAGTTCGGGGGTGGGCAATGAGCAGTTCTTC.

This clonotype was observed many times. Here the CDR3 reads CASSPTGRETDTQYF. CDR3 nucleotides: TGCGCCAGCAGCCCGACAGGAAGAGAGACAGATACGCAGTATTTT. The chain couples TRBV5-1 to TRBJ2-3; D might be TRBD1 (6 bases). Trimming pared 4 bases from V and 3 bases from J, leaving 15 bases between. This CDR3 has 15 residues. Germline V gene data show CDR1 as SGHRS and CDR2 as YFSETQ.

This clonotype was recorded at least ten times. This chain connects TRBV11-2 to TRBJ2-1; 7 positions match TRBD2. After removal of 5 bases from V and 3 bases from J, the junction contained 10 bases not matched to a gene. This CDR3 is built from 16 residues. The germline V gene encodes CDR1 SGHAT and CDR2 FQNNGV. The CDR3, as DNA: TGTGCCAGCAGCCTAGGTGGGGTAGCGGGCTACAATGAGCAGTTCTTC. Encoded protein: CASSLGGVAGYNEQFF.

This clonotype was recorded at least ten times. V is TRBV18 and J is TRBJ2-1, with a possible D match to TRBD2 (6 bases). The CDR3 sequence is 16 residues long. The V end lost 3 bases, the J end lost 4 bases, and 16 bases lay between the germline ends. Germline V CDR1 and CDR2: KGHSH, LQKENI. CDR3 DNA sequence: TGTGCCAGCTCACCCCCCAGTGGCGGGGCGTACAATGAGCAGTTCTTC. This encodes CASSPPSGGAYNEQFF.

V and J are TRBV5-1 and TRBJ1-3, with D possibly TRBD1 on 6 matching bases. The CDR3 has 17 residues. Germline lookup yields CDR1 SGHRS and CDR2 YFSETQ. Trimming shortened V by 1 base and J by 0 bases, and 14 bases separated the two germline ends. DNA of the CDR3: TGCGCCAGCAGCTTGCAGGGCGGACAGCTCTCTGGAAACACCATATATTTT. Translating it yields CASSLQGGQLSGNTIYF.

This clonotype was detected ten times or more. The rearrangement links TRBV18 to TRBJ2-5; D is possibly TRBD2 (6 bases). Germline CDR1 and CDR2: KGHSH and LQKENI. Trimming pared 2 bases from V and 5 bases from J, leaving 12 bases between. The CDR3 extends over 14 amino acids. The CDR3, as DNA: TGTGCCAGCTCACCAGCCGGGGGTGAGGAGACCCAGTACTTC. Translated: CASSPAGGEETQYF.

This clonotype was seen many times. The V call is TRBV20-1, the J call TRBJ2-7; weak D call: TRBD1 (6 bases). Per germline, CDR1 DFQATT and CDR2 SNEGSKA (reference sequence). V was cut by 2 bases and J by 7 bases, with 9 bases left in between. This CDR3 spans 11 amino acids. The CDR3 region is CSARKGEEQYF. The CDR3 DNA reads as TGCAGTGCTAGAAAGGGGGAGGAGCAGTACTTC.

This clonotype was seen more than once but under ten times. The chain combines TRBV30 with TRBJ1-5; 10 nucleotides match TRBD1. The germline gives CDR1 GTSNPN, CDR2 SVGIG (reference sequence). V lost 1 base, J lost 6 bases, and 3 bases stayed unmatched. The CDR3 spans 14 residues. The CDR3 sequence: CAWSAGTGVQPQHF. The CDR3 DNA reads TGTGCCTGGAGTGCCGGGACAGGGGTTCAGCCCCAGCATTTT.

This clonotype was counted many times. V usage is TRBV29-1 and J usage is TRBJ1-2; D is unclear. CDR1 and CDR2 from the germline V gene are SQVTM and ANQGSEA. The CDR3 contains 12 residues. V shed 1 base and J shed 4 bases, with 7 bases lying between them. CDR3 sequence: CSVEGGVYGYTF. Written as DNA, the CDR3 is TGCAGCGTTGAAGGGGGAGTCTATGGCTACACCTTC.